This TCR beta chain was identified in a study of CD4 T cells in relation to SARS-CoV-2 and coronaviruses (dated by TCRdb to 2020 to 2023). About the study as a whole: Across all 12 patients in the full convalescent cohort, ages ranged from about 21 to 75 years, with a median of 38. Among the approximately 12 convalescent patients, 8 males and 4 females were included, and two of the subjects were Hispanic. Expansion assays from other donors in the study were sequenced with a different, Illumina-based TCR-beta assay. The Adaptive Biotechnologies TCR-sequencing kit was used for samples from a few pre-COVID donors and for the naive versus memory experiments, whereas the other data were Illumina-based. Patient-derived lymphoblastoid cell lines were used to map the HLA restriction of shared crossreactive spike epitopes. At the level of individual TCR clonotypes, the study evaluated whether memory CD4+ T cells crossreact between the spike proteins of SARS-CoV-2 and those of common cold coronaviruses.

Naive and memory CD4+ T cells were separated from cryopreserved PBMCs through CD4 enrichment, which was followed by EasySep naive CD4+ T cell enrichment. Ficoll-Paque PLUS gradient centrifugation was used to isolate PBMCs from leukapheresis product or whole blood. The PBMCs went either fresh into the expansion assay or into cryopreservation at -140 degrees C. The QIAamp Micro DNA Kit was used to extract genomic DNA from the CD4+ T cells. Study-wide conclusions, independent of this receptor: Naive versus memory sequencing indicated that memory recall responses, rather than primary responses primed during culture, are detected by the assay. Crossreactivity analysis centred on spike protein, so crossreactivity against other viral proteins was not assessed. Crossreactive clones showed significantly weaker SARS-CoV-2-driven expansion than monoreactive clones, consistent with antigenic imprinting. Approximately 61% of donors had memory CD4+ clonotypes that crossrecognized SARS-CoV-2 and at least one common cold coronavirus spike. Because no donor provided both pre-pandemic and post-infection samples, tracing the source of pre-existing responses was limited. Small numbers of patients and of tested TCRs limited the study.

Deep-resolution immunoSEQ TCR-beta sequencing was performed on DNA from uncultured naive and memory CD4+ T cells. Processing in the source paper ran as follows. Preprocessing removed nonproductive sequences and CDR3s not starting with C, not ending with F or W, or shorter than 7 amino acids. Cultured and uncultured naive and memory CD4+ repertoires were searched for previously identified spike- and CEF-reactive CDR3s. After three terminal residues were trimmed from each end, CDR3 homology was quantified as pairwise Levenshtein distance using the stringdist R package. The immuneACCESS repertoire file appears here via TCRdb, limited to in-frame rearrangements. These files lack a portion of the clones; in checked studies, under half of the deficit traces to unresolved V genes, and the cause of the others is not known. D and trimming come from the DNA, and the V and J calls and clone size come from that table. Present in this sample are 40,000 or so clones, roughly 88% of which were seen just once. The top ten clonotypes cover around 3.3% of the sample.

Concerning this clone itself: Its antigen is currently not known. No qualities accompany the bases; no much larger clone lies one base away.

The cysteine opens and the phenylalanine closes a CDR3 of 16 amino acids. Of the read, only the CDR3 DNA is kept; its 48 bases are in frame from base 1. CDR1 and CDR2 (SNHLY, FYNNEI) derive from the germline V gene. V is cut back by 7 bases and J by 3 bases, with 12 bases in the junction unmatched. This sequence was found in an adult with COVID-19. Material for sequencing was memory CD4+ T cells from PBMCs. The cell subset or site tag for this specimen amounts to: memory (non-naive) CD4+ T cells. The chain links TRBV2 with TRBJ1-3, with 7 junctional bases fitting TRBD1. The encoded CDR3 is CASTPDRAVGGNTIYF. The DNA sequence is given as TGTGCCAGCACCCCCGACAGGGCAGTTGGTGGAAACACCATATATTTT.